This T cell receptor beta chain was captured by sequencing in a study of blood T cells in healthy people across ages. Then a second PCR, running about 6 to 11 cycles, was carried out with a sample-barcoded 5' primer and a J-beta primer mix. MiXCR was run by TCRdb on the 5' RACE reads, yielding one entry per CDR3 protein. This sample has over 600,000 distinct CDR3 sequences, with 21% found just once. V was clipped by 8 bases and J by 1 base; unmatched bases: 4. The CDR3 is 15 amino acids. The germline V gene has CDR1 MDHEN and CDR2 SYDVKM. The receptor was isolated from a man between 65 and 80 years old in good health. The sample was blood. The chain carries TRBV28 and TRBJ2-5, with 13 bases identical to TRBD2. The CDR3 sequence: CASGRTSGGQETQYF. The CDR3 region has the DNA TGTGCCAGCGGACGGACTAGCGGGGGCCAAGAGACCCAGTACTTC.